The present entry profiles one T cell receptor (beta chain) with its context. Profiling relied on immunoSEQ multiplex PCR, and the TCRdb table lists in-frame clones only, not all of them. The sample contains roughly 1,500,000 clones, 95% to 99% of which appear only once. The sample originates from a study of shared clonotypes between healthy human individuals. Germline CDR1 KGHSH, CDR2 LQKENI. J lost 10 bases, V lost 3 bases, and 4 bases had no gene match. There are 14 residues in the CDR3. This sequence originates from a man aged 25 to 40 in good health. V gene TRBV18 combines with J gene TRBJ2-3, with 13 bases fitting TRBD2. Sequencing input: naive CD4+ T cells sorted from blood. Subset indicated: CD45RA+ positively selected. CDR3 loop: CASSPGTSGTSQYF. CDR3 nucleotides: TGTGCCAGCTCACCGGGGACTAGCGGGACATCGCAGTATTTT.